The clone carrying this TCR beta chain was seen a handful of times. Stated time point: pre-sensitization, week 0. Treatment noted: therapeutic diphenylcyclopropenone sensitization with weekly scalp DPC. From whole blood left unfractionated, total RNA was extracted. This entry comes from a study of human T cells and chemical hapten exposure. Study details: For sensitization, 2% DPC was applied to an approximately 2 cm by approximately 2 cm patch of upper inner arm skin.

The germline V gene has CDR1 MNHNS and CDR2 SASEGT. The trim removed 4 bases at V and 9 bases at J, leaving 10 bases unmatched. CDR3 size: 15 residues. TCRdb ran MiXCR on the RACE reads and lists one entry per CDR3 protein. This table holds over 50,000 distinct CDR3 sequences, about 9.6% found once. This receptor was obtained from a woman aged 30 to 39 with alopecia areata. Some clones in this sample may be carry-over from other donors' samples. V usage is TRBV6-1 and J usage is TRBJ2-1; the match to TRBD2 covers 9 bases. The specimen comprised whole blood, sampled in connection with sensitization to the hapten diphenylcyclopropenone (DPC). The CDR3 is CASSGSGGPRGEQFF. In nucleotides, the CDR3 is TGTGCCAGCAGTGGTAGCGGGGGTCCCCGGGGTGAGCAGTTCTTC.